Sequencing of this TCR beta chain was carried out in a study of T cells in Graves' hyperthyroidism and ophthalmopathy. Study observations and caveats: Blood held most thyroid clonotypes expanded above 0.001 frequency.

Patients counted as stable if ophthalmopathy did not develop within 18 months. The CDR3 covers 16 residues. The germline gives CDR1 LGHNT, CDR2 FRNRAP. V was trimmed by 0 bases and J by 3 bases, leaving 15 bases between them. Amplification of TCR beta CDR3 regions used RNA as the template. First-round RT-PCR with HTBI primers amplified the TCR CDR3 region. One entry per CDR3 protein results from TCRdb running MiXCR on the multiplex PCR reads. The table records about 740,000 distinct CDR3 sequences, about 15% of them present only once. In regard to this clonotype: Its antigen is currently unknown.

The receptor comes from a woman between 18 and 29 years old with Graves' hyperthyroidism. The chain is built from TRBV12-5 and TRBJ2-7, with D perhaps matching TRBD2 (6 bases). Sequences were obtained from blood. The CDR3 DNA is TGTGCTAGTGGTTTGGTGTGGCGGGGAGGCTACTACGAGCAGTACTTC. This encodes CASGLVWRGGYYEQYF.